This TCR beta chain was sequenced during a study of cytomegalovirus exposure and HLA in healthy donors (dated by TCRdb to about 2017). With respect to the entire study: According to a later analysis, the 120 or so validation repertoires were produced on the same platform as the roughly 600 repertoires of the first cohort. In addition to the first cohort of 666 subjects, a separate validation cohort of over 90 different subjects was used. To predict cytomegalovirus infection status, the study combined high-throughput TCR immunosequencing, statistical association of individual TCRs with disease status, and machine learning. The aim of the study was to test whether cataloging public T cell receptors could identify signatures of past pathogen exposure.

Reading from cysteine to phenylalanine, the CDR3 counts 15 amino acids. The only DNA kept is the CDR3, 45 bases in frame from the first base. The junction shows trimming of 1 base on V and 12 bases on J, plus 19 bases between the germline ends. The germline V gene encodes CDR1 MNHNS and CDR2 SASEGT. The library was made by the immunoSEQ multiplex PCR assay. The original methods were these. A statistical classification framework was built for diagnosing cytomegalovirus status from the catalog of TCR beta chain sequences. The table was pulled from immuneACCESS by TCRdb, which kept in-frame rearrangements only. Such tables lose some clones; where checked, under half of the loss comes from unresolved V genes, and the rest has no known cause. V and J calls plus clone size are reproduced from that table; the DNA served to infer D and trimming. The sample table shows 150,000 to 250,000 clones, and roughly 88% are seen once. The ten largest clones represent 13% of the sample.

Donors formed part of the validation cohort, which comprised over a hundred subjects and was distinct from the first cohort of 670 or so subjects. Overall results and qualifications from the work: Three of the identified cytomegalovirus-associated TCR beta chains were confirmed in vitro to be specific for cytomegalovirus antigens. A later analysis had no HLA typing for the validation cohort, so co-occurrence there was scored across all 130 or so repertoires. Across donors, most TCR sequences were observed very rarely, whereas some public TCRs were present in many individuals. A later analysis found that TCRs clustered in the first cohort also tended to co-occur in the roughly 110 validation repertoires, with 94% of cluster scores above 0. The study gave a list of under 200 TCR beta chains associated with cytomegalovirus. The authors suggested that the approach could potentially be extended to other disease states and immunological phenotypes. The classifier was reported to diagnose cytomegalovirus status with high specificity and sensitivity in both the original cohort and the validation cohort.

Turning to this clone: Its antigen remains undetermined. Base-call qualities are not available, and no considerably larger clone is one nucleotide away.

This receptor was taken from a woman in her twenties or thirties in good health and CMV-seropositive. The specimen sequenced was PBMCs. The V and J segments used are TRBV6-1 and TRBJ1-5; confidence is insufficient to name the D gene. At the DNA level, the sequence is TGTGCCAGCAGTGAAGTCGAGGCGTTATTCAGCCACCAGCATTTT. The translation is CASSEVEALFSHQHF.